This entry lists 32 T cell receptor beta chains sequenced from one sample in a study of cytomegalovirus exposure and HLA in healthy donors. Measured with immunoSEQ multiplex PCR; TCRdb has only the in-frame clones, and not every one. The sample includes some 190,000 clones, more than 70% of them seen just once. The sequenced sample was PBMCs. These receptors were collected from a woman aged 18 to 35 in good health and CMV-seronegative.

The rearrangement links TRBV11-2 to TRBJ1-1; D is unresolved. The CDR3 loop spans 13 amino acids. V was clipped by 3 bases and J by 4 bases, with 9 bases between them. Germline CDR1 and CDR2: SGHAT and FQNNGV. The CDR3 DNA is TGTGCCAGCAGCTTCAGGCAGATCACTGAAGCTTTCTTT. This gives the protein CASSFRQITEAFF.

The chain joins TRBV19 to TRBJ1-2; D may be TRBD1 (5 bases). CDR1 is LNHDA and CDR2 is SQIVND in the germline V gene (reference sequence). Deletions cut 3 bases from V and 4 bases from J, with 15 bases between. This CDR3 is built from 15 residues. The CDR3, as DNA: TGTGCCAGTAGTATCTCGACAGACTTTCTCTATGGCTACACCTTC. Translation gives CASSISTDFLYGYTF. Using reference TRBV19 and TRBJ1-2 for the parts outside the CDR3, the full variable domain is DGGITQSPKYLFRKEGQNVTLSCEQNLNHDAMYWYRQDPGQGLRLIYYSQIVNDFQKGDIAEGYSVSREKKESFPLTVTSAQKNPTAFYLCASSISTDFLYGYTFGSGTRLTVV.

V is TRBV5-1 and J is TRBJ1-3; perhaps TRBD1 as D (6 bases). Trimming shortened V by 4 bases and J by 4 bases, and 15 bases separated the two germline ends. The V gene's germline CDR1 is SGHRS and CDR2 YFSETQ. The CDR3 sequence is 15 residues long. The CDR3 loop is CASSKGQEAGNTIYF. The CDR3 DNA is TGCGCCAGCAGCAAGGGACAAGAGGCAGGAAACACCATATATTTT.

This clone was observed a few times. This chain links TRBV19 with TRBJ1-2; no reliable D call. Germline V gene lookup returns CDR1 LNHDA and CDR2 SQIVND (reference sequence). Trimming removed 7 bases from V and 7 bases from J, with 19 bases in between. The CDR3 is 14 residues long. The CDR3 DNA reads TGTGCCAGTAAGGAGGGCCAGCTAAGAGGTGGCTACACCTTC. This sequence encodes CASKEGQLRGGYTF. Looking up the rest from reference TRBV19 and TRBJ1-2 gives the full variable domain: DGGITQSPKYLFRKEGQNVTLSCEQNLNHDAMYWYRQDPGQGLRLIYYSQIVNDFQKGDIAEGYSVSREKKESFPLTVTSAQKNPTAFYLCASKEGQLRGGYTFGSGTRLTVV.

This clone was observed a single time. The V call is TRBV7-9, the J call TRBJ1-5; D remains ambiguous. The ends were cut back, 1 base at V and 7 bases at J, with 14 bases in the middle. Germline loops: CDR1 SEHNR, CDR2 FQNEAQ (reference sequence). CDR3 length equals 15 residues. The CDR3 reads CASSLGSTTGQPQHF. For the CDR3, the DNA is TGTGCCAGCAGCTTAGGGTCAACCACCGGGCAGCCCCAGCATTTT. Full variable domain (outside the CDR3, taken from reference TRBV7-9 and TRBJ1-5): DTGVSQNPRHKITKRGQNVTFRCDPISEHNRLYWYRQTLGQGPEFLTYFQNEAQLEKSRLLSDRFSAERPKGSFSTLEIQRTEQGDSAMYLCASSLGSTTGQPQHFGDGTRLSIL.

The V gene is TRBV12-5, the J gene TRBJ2-5, with D hard to call. In germline, CDR1 is LGHNT, CDR2 FRNRAP. The CDR3 spans 13 residues. V was trimmed by 5 bases and J by 2 bases, leaving 9 bases between them. CDR3 DNA: TGTGCTAGTGGTCTAGGAGCACAAGAGACCCAGTACTTC. It translates to CASGLGAQETQYF. The whole variable domain, remainder taken from reference TRBV12-5 and TRBJ2-5, is DARVTQTPRHKVTEMGQEVTMRCQPILGHNTVFWYRQTMMQGLELLAYFRNRAPLDDSGMPKDRFSAEMPDATLATLKIQPSEPRDSAVYFCASGLGAQETQYFGPGTRLLVL.

The chain recombines TRBV6-5 with TRBJ1-2; D not certain. The V end lost 6 bases, the J end lost 10 bases, and 21 bases lay between the germline ends. The CDR3 spans 14 residues. Germline lookup yields CDR1 MNHEY and CDR2 SVGAGI. CDR3 in amino acids: CASRRDGGRRDYTF. As DNA, the CDR3 is TGTGCCAGCAGACGGGATGGAGGCCGTCGGGACTACACCTTC.

The rearrangement uses TRBV2 and TRBJ2-5; D is possibly TRBD1 (6 bases). V was cut by 8 bases and J by 5 bases, with 15 bases left in between. The CDR3 length is 13 residues. The V gene's germline CDR1 is SNHLY and CDR2 FYNNEI. The CDR3 DNA reads as TGTGCCAGCCTTGACGCCAGGGGTGAGACCCAGTACTTC. Protein: CASLDARGETQYF. Full variable domain (missing parts from reference TRBV2 and TRBJ2-5): EPEVTQTPSHQVTQMGQEVILRCVPISNHLYFYWYRQILGQKVEFLVSFYNNEISEKSEIFDDQFSVERPDGSNFTLKIRSTKLEDSAMYFCASLDARGETQYFGPGTRLLVL.

This clone was counted only a few times. The sample holds other DNA sequences that translate to the same CDR3. The V and J genes are TRBV30 and TRBJ1-1; no definite D call. The CDR3 consists of 12 residues. Trimming removed 1 base from V and 2 bases from J, with 5 bases in between. The germline V gene encodes CDR1 GTSNPN and CDR2 SVGIG (reference sequence). The CDR3 protein is CAWSGLNTEAFF. CDR3 nucleotides: TGTGCCTGGAGTGGACTCAACACTGAAGCTTTCTTT.

The rearrangement uses TRBV6-4 and TRBJ2-2, with D perhaps matching TRBD1 (6 bases). Per germline, CDR1 MRHNA and CDR2 SNTAGT. V dropped 4 bases and J dropped 1 base, with 10 bases sitting between them. This CDR3 has 15 amino acids. CDR3 amino acids: CASSVSTGNTGELFF. CDR3 in DNA: TGTGCCAGCAGTGTATCGACAGGGAACACCGGGGAGCTGTTTTTT.

The chain joins TRBV7-7 to TRBJ1-6; 9 bases map to TRBD1. The CDR3 is 18 residues long. CDR1 SSHAT and CDR2 FNYEAQ come from the germline V gene (reference sequence). Trimming removed 6 bases from V and 6 bases from J; junction bases left unmatched: 15. CDR3 loop: CASRSGVTGTGRNSPLHF. CDR3 in DNA: TGTGCCAGCAGATCGGGGGTAACCGGGACAGGGCGTAATTCACCCCTCCACTTT.

The chain employs TRBV27 and TRBJ1-2; perhaps TRBD1 as D (6 bases). This CDR3 spans 16 amino acids. Trimming stripped 5 bases from V and 3 bases from J, with 19 bases between. Per germline, CDR1 MNHEY and CDR2 SMNVEV (reference sequence). In DNA, the CDR3 is TGTGCCAGCAGTCGCCGGGGGGGGGCCTCTGACTATGGCTACACCTTC. Its translation is CASSRRGGASDYGYTF.

The rearrangement uses TRBV18 and TRBJ1-1, with 8 bases fitting TRBD1. The V gene end was trimmed by 5 bases and the J gene end by 5 bases; junction bases not matched to a gene: 4. The CDR3 loop spans 13 amino acids. Per germline, CDR1 KGHSH and CDR2 LQKENI. The CDR3 DNA reads TGTGCCAGCTCAAACAGGGGGGGAACTGAAGCTTTCTTT. This encodes CASSNRGGTEAFF.

This clone was found once. The J gene is TRBJ1-5, the V gene TRBV5-6; weak D call: TRBD1 (6 bases). There are 15 residues in the CDR3. Germline V CDR1 and CDR2: SGHDT, YYEEEE. V was clipped by 4 bases and J by 0 bases, with 11 bases between them. CDR3 in amino acids: CASSATGYSNQPQHF. CDR3 DNA: TGTGCCAGCAGCGCGACAGGTTATAGCAATCAGCCCCAGCATTTT.

Here the CDR3 reads CASSSSGRFTDTQYF. DNA of the CDR3: TGTGCCAGCAGCTCGAGCGGGAGGTTCACAGATACGCAGTATTTT. The V call is TRBV7-2, the J call TRBJ2-3; 9 positions agree with TRBD2. The CDR3 consists of 15 residues. V was clipped by 4 bases and J by 2 bases; unmatched bases: 4. Looked up from germline, CDR1 is SGHTA and CDR2 is FQGNSA.

The chain couples TRBV6-5 to TRBJ2-1, with 7 bases identical to TRBD2. The V segment lost 8 bases and the J segment 8 bases; nucleotides outside the gene matches: 9. Germline loops: CDR1 MNHEY, CDR2 SVGAGI. The CDR3 has 13 amino acids. The DNA of the CDR3 is TGTGCCAGCTCCCGGACTAGTTGGGATGAGCAGTTCTTC. Translating gives CASSRTSWDEQFF.

The CDR3 loop reads CASSRGTGYTYEQYF. CDR3 nucleotide sequence: TGTGCCAGCAGTCGGGGGACAGGCTACACCTACGAGCAGTACTTC. The chain is built from TRBV6-6 and TRBJ2-7; the match to TRBD1 covers 8 bases. The trim removed 5 bases at V and 2 bases at J, leaving 8 bases unmatched. This CDR3 region has 15 residues. CDR1 MNHNY and CDR2 SVGAGI come from the germline V gene (reference sequence).

The CDR3: CASSQAGRNYGYTF. The CDR3 DNA is TGTGCCAGCAGCCAAGCCGGGAGAAACTATGGCTACACCTTC. This chain joins TRBV4-2 and TRBJ1-2; D gene uncertain. CDR1 is LGHNA and CDR2 is YNFKEQ in the germline V gene. The CDR3 extends over 14 amino acids. V shed 1 base and J shed 2 bases, with 8 bases lying between them.

The V call is TRBV6-1, the J call TRBJ1-1; D is unclear. The germline gives CDR1 MNHNS, CDR2 SASEGT. The CDR3 consists of 13 residues. V lost 4 bases to trimming and J lost 5 bases, with 11 bases between them. Here the CDR3 reads CASSAITVTEAFF. The CDR3 nucleotides read TGTGCCAGCAGTGCGATCACAGTAACTGAAGCTTTCTTT.

The chain is built from TRBV18 and TRBJ2-7, with 8 bases lining up with TRBD1. Trimming at V came to 3 bases and at J to 5 bases, leaving 6 bases not matched to a gene. Germline V gives CDR1 KGHSH, CDR2 LQKENI. The CDR3 contains 14 residues. The CDR3 loop reads CASSPRTGNDEQYF. CDR3 bases: TGTGCCAGCTCACCCCGGACAGGGAATGACGAGCAGTACTTC.

This sequence joins TRBV2 and TRBJ1-5; no clear D gene. From germline, CDR1 is SNHLY and CDR2 FYNNEI. V was trimmed by 6 bases and J by 2 bases, leaving 14 bases between them. The CDR3 runs to 15 residues. CDR3 loop: CASRETGVGNQPQHF. CDR3 coding DNA: TGTGCCAGCAGGGAAACCGGGGTAGGCAATCAGCCCCAGCATTTT.

This clone was seen more than once but under ten times. The chain carries TRBV30 and TRBJ1-5, with D uncertain. The V end lost 5 bases, the J end lost 2 bases, and 4 bases lay between the germline ends. From germline, CDR1 is GTSNPN and CDR2 SVGIG (reference sequence). This CDR3 contains 11 residues. CDR3 in DNA: TGTGCCTGGGGCCGCAATCAGCCCCAGCATTTT. It translates to CAWGRNQPQHF. Full variable domain (rest looked up from reference TRBV30 and TRBJ1-5): SQTIHQWPATLVQPVGSPLSLECTVEGTSNPNLYWYRQAAGRGLQLLFYSVGIGQISSEVPQNLSASRPQDRQFILSSKKLLLSDSGFYLCAWGRNQPQHFGDGTRLSIL.

V is TRBV6-1 and J is TRBJ1-2; D is uncertain. CDR1 is MNHNS and CDR2 is SASEGT in the germline V gene. The CDR3 extends over 12 amino acids. Between the trimmed V and J ends, which lost 3 bases and 9 bases, there was a span of 11 bases. The CDR3 DNA reads TGTGCCAGCAGTGACCGGGGTGCAAGCTACACCTTC. This translates into CASSDRGASYTF.

The chain combines TRBV10-2 with TRBJ2-5; the match to TRBD2 covers 7 bases. The CDR3 length is 16 residues. Unmatched junction bases numbered 10, after V lost 4 bases and J lost 2 bases. CDR1 and CDR2 from the germline V gene are WSHSY and SAAADI. The CDR3 sequence is CASSGWPSGIQETQYF. The CDR3 DNA sequence: TGCGCCAGCAGTGGGTGGCCTAGCGGTATACAAGAGACCCAGTACTTC.

V usage is TRBV10-1 and J usage is TRBJ2-7; 7 bases map to TRBD2. V lost 8 bases, J lost 2 bases, and 6 bases stayed unmatched. This CDR3 comprises 13 residues. Germline CDR1 is WNHNN and CDR2 is SYGVQD (reference sequence). DNA for the CDR3: TGCGCCAGCCGGGCTAGCGGAACCTACGAGCAGTACTTC. It translates to CASRASGTYEQYF.

This rearrangement joins TRBV30 to TRBJ1-1; possible D gene TRBD1, 5 bases. Germline V lookup: CDR1 GTSNPN, CDR2 SVGIG (reference sequence). Trimming left V 1 base short and J 7 bases short, with 10 bases between. CDR3 length: 12 residues. The CDR3 here is CAWSGQRREAFF. The CDR3 coding sequence is TGTGCCTGGAGTGGACAGAGACGTGAAGCTTTCTTT.

The rearrangement uses TRBV9 and TRBJ2-1, with 10 bases identical to TRBD2. Germline values: CDR1 SGDLS, CDR2 YYNGEE. The CDR3 runs 16 residues. J was trimmed by 7 bases and V by 0 bases; bases with no gene match: 7. The CDR3 spells CASSVVWSGGANEQFF. In DNA, the CDR3 is TGTGCCAGCAGCGTAGTTTGGAGCGGGGGGGCAAATGAGCAGTTCTTC.

This clone was counted a single time. J is TRBJ2-7 and V is TRBV7-9, with TRBD2 matching 9 bases. There are 17 residues in the CDR3. The germline CDR1 and CDR2 sequences are SEHNR and FQNEAQ (reference sequence). Trimming removed 4 bases from V and 3 bases from J; junction bases left unmatched: 13. The CDR3 DNA reads as TGTGCCAGCAGCTCGAGGGGAGTGAGCGGGAGGTTCTACGAGCAGTACTTC. It encodes CASSSRGVSGRFYEQYF.

The chain employs TRBV9 and TRBJ2-3, with 11 bases lining up with TRBD2. The J segment lost 4 bases and the V segment lost 3 bases, leaving 7 bases of the junction unmatched. There are 16 residues in the CDR3. CDR1 and CDR2 (germline): SGDLS, YYNGEE. This chain's CDR3 is CASSAIAGGLSDTQYF. The CDR3, as DNA: TGTGCCAGCAGCGCTATAGCGGGGGGGCTGTCAGATACGCAGTATTTT.

A note on this clone: The same CDR3 arises from other DNA sequences in this sample as well. The V and J genes are TRBV30 and TRBJ2-7; unclear D gene. The CDR3 has 12 amino acids. Germline V gene lookup returns CDR1 GTSNPN and CDR2 SVGIG (reference sequence). Trimming left V 0 bases short and J 4 bases short, with 7 bases between. CDR3 sequence reads: CAWSVRGYEQYF. CDR3 DNA sequence: TGTGCCTGGAGTGTACGAGGTTACGAGCAGTACTTC.

The CDR3, as DNA: TGTGCCAGCAGCTTATCCGGGGGACGCAAGGCTTACTCTGGAAACACCATATATTTT. Encoded protein: CASSLSGGRKAYSGNTIYF. This sequence joins TRBV7-9 and TRBJ1-3, with D possibly being TRBD1 (5 bases). The CDR3 loop spans 19 amino acids. Trimming took off 2 bases at V and 0 bases at J, with 20 bases between the two ends. Germline lookup yields CDR1 SEHNR and CDR2 FQNEAQ (reference sequence).

The chain links TRBV19 to TRBJ1-2, with TRBD1 matching 9 bases. Germline V CDR1 and CDR2: LNHDA, SQIVND (reference sequence). The CDR3 totals 15 residues. Unmatched junction bases numbered 5, after V lost 5 bases and J lost 1 base. CDR3 nucleotides: TGTGCCAGTAGTCCTCAGGACAGGGGTAACTATGGCTACACCTTC. This codes for CASSPQDRGNYGYTF.